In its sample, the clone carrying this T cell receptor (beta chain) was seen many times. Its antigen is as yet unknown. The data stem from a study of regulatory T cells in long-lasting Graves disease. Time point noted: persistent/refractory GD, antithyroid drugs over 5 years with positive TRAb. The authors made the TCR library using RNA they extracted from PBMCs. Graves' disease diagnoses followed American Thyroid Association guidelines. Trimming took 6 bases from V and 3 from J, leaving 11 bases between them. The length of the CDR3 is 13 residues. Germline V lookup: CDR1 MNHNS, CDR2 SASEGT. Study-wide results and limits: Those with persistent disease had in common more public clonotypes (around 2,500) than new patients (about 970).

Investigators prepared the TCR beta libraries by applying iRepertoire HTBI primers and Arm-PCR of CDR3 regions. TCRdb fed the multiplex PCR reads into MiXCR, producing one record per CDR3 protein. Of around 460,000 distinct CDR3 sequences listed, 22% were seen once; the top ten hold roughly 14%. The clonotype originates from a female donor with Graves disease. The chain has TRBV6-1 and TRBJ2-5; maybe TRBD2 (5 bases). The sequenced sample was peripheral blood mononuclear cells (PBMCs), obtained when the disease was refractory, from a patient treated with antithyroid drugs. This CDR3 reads CASRHRGEETQYF. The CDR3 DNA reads TGTGCCAGCAGGCACCGGGGAGAAGAGACCCAGTACTTC.